The present TCR beta chain was sequenced within a study of glioma-infiltrating T cells. Trimming cost V 0 bases and J 0 bases; bases outside gene matches: 1. Germline loops: CDR1 SGHDT, CDR2 YYEEEE. There are 15 residues in the CDR3. TCR alpha and beta CDR3 regions were amplified from RNA using iRepertoire nested multiplex PCR. Using its own MiXCR run on the multiplex PCR reads, TCRdb lists one record per CDR3 protein. The repertoire holds 150,000 to 200,000 distinct CDR3 sequences, over 25% seen once, with 20% to 25% in the top ten. The rearrangement links TRBV5-6 to TRBJ1-1; 8 bases match TRBD1. The TCR was taken from a human donor with low-grade glioma or glioblastoma, undergoing nonglioma brain surgery, or in good health (not recorded which). The sequenced sample consisted of glioma tissue, nonneoplastic brain tissue, or PBMCs (not recorded which). The CDR3 bases are TGTGCCAGCAGCTTGGTGGACAGGGTGAACACTGAAGCTTTCTTT. Its translation: CASSLVDRVNTEAFF.